Below, 31 T cell receptor beta chains from the same sample are listed, as sequenced in a study of T cells expressing NK-cell markers. TCRdb reprocessed the 5' RACE reads and stores each CDR3 protein as one record, lacking DNA. Its listing shows some 460,000 distinct CDR3 sequences. The specimen was blood T cells: a sorted CD56 or NKG2C T cell subset, CD4+ or CD8+ T cells, or bulk PBMC T cells (not recorded which). Receptors originate from a woman aged 50 to 60 in good health.

The V call is TRBV9, the J call TRBJ2-1. The CDR3 contains 14 residues. Per germline, CDR1 SGDLS and CDR2 YYNGEE. The chain's CDR3 is CASSDREVYNEQFF.

V usage is TRBV7-8 and J usage is TRBJ2-2; TCRdb indicates TRBD1, and absent DNA this call remains unverified. The CDR3 runs 13 residues. CDR1 and CDR2 from the germline V gene are SGHVS and FQNEAQ. The CDR3 sequence: CASSGARTGELFF.

V is TRBV29-1 and J is TRBJ2-2; TCRdb's D call, TRBD2, is unchecked because there is no DNA. The CDR3 length is 13 residues. In germline, CDR1 is SQVTM, CDR2 ANQGSEA. The CDR3 spells CSVGWTSGGELFF.

V and J are TRBV13 and TRBJ2-1; there is no DNA to check the TCRdb D call of TRBD2. Germline V gene lookup returns CDR1 PRHDT and CDR2 FYEKMQ (reference sequence). CDR3 size: 14 residues. The CDR3 loop is CASSSGLVGYEQFF.

The chain has TRBV10-3 and TRBJ2-5; without DNA, the TCRdb call of TRBD1 cannot be checked. Germline CDR1 is ENHRY and CDR2 is SYGVKD. The CDR3 is made up of 12 amino acids. The CDR3: CAISTGVETQYF.

The chain joins TRBV12-3 or TRBV12-4 to TRBJ2-7; the TRBD1 assignment by TCRdb is unverifiable without DNA. This CDR3 contains 14 residues. CDR3 loop: CASSLRQGPYEQYF.

This chain uses TRBV15 with TRBJ2-1; lacking DNA, the TRBD1 call made by TCRdb goes unchecked. The CDR3 consists of 14 residues. The V gene's germline CDR1 is LNHNV and CDR2 YYDKDF (reference sequence). The CDR3 sequence: CATSPGSSYNEQFF.

The V gene is TRBV11-3, the J gene TRBJ2-7; the TCRdb D gene call, TRBD1, has no DNA to confirm it. CDR3 size: 15 residues. Germline-derived CDR1 and CDR2 are SGHNT and YENEEA. This CDR3 is CASSLDTGAYYEQYF.

The chain links TRBV5-1 to TRBJ1-2; the TRBD1 assignment by TCRdb is unverifiable without DNA. Germline V gives CDR1 SGHRS, CDR2 YFSETQ. This CDR3 is 15 amino acids long. This CDR3 is CASREAWTGDYGYTF.

The genes are TRBV12-3 or TRBV12-4 and TRBJ2-2; TCRdb indicates TRBD2, and absent DNA this call remains unverified. The CDR3 is 13 residues long. CDR3 in amino acids: CASSFKRERELFF.

The V gene is TRBV12-3 or TRBV12-4, the J gene TRBJ2-7. This CDR3 contains 13 residues. The CDR3: CASSPIPAIEQYF.

V usage is TRBV6-1 and J usage is TRBJ2-1; TCRdb calls TRBD2, which cannot be checked without DNA. The CDR3 length is 16 residues. Germline values: CDR1 MNHNS, CDR2 SASEGT. CDR3 sequence: CASSLLDGRAFHEQFF.

V usage is TRBV5-6 and J usage is TRBJ2-7; the TCRdb call, TRBD2, lacks DNA for checking. CDR1 is SGHDT, CDR2 YYEEEE, per germline. The CDR3 is 15 amino acids. This chain's CDR3 is CASSLTGTLLYEQYF.

The chain joins TRBV12-3 or TRBV12-4 to TRBJ1-5. This CDR3 is built from 12 residues. This CDR3 reads CASSRINQPQHF.

This sequence joins TRBV20-1 and TRBJ2-5; the TCRdb call, TRBD1, lacks DNA for checking. CDR3 length: 16 amino acids. Germline loops: CDR1 DFQATT, CDR2 SNEGSKA (reference sequence). CDR3 sequence: CSATTFRGEPQETQYF.

The gene calls are TRBV24-1 and TRBJ2-1; TCRdb's D call, TRBD1, is unchecked because there is no DNA. This CDR3 comprises 14 residues. In germline, CDR1 is KGHDR, CDR2 SFDVKD. CDR3: CATSDRRDRVEQFF.

The chain couples TRBV5-1 to TRBJ2-2; TCRdb outputs TRBD2, but without DNA this stays unchecked. Per the germline V gene, CDR1 is SGHRS and CDR2 is YFSETQ. The length of the CDR3 is 15 residues. CDR3 amino acids: CASSLDGTPTGELFF.

The J gene is TRBJ2-1, the V gene TRBV5-1; the D gene TCRdb calls, TRBD2, cannot be checked with no DNA. The CDR3 extends over 15 amino acids. Germline V gene lookup returns CDR1 SGHRS and CDR2 YFSETQ. CDR3 residues: CASSSGTPPFNEQFF. Supplemented by reference TRBV5-1 and TRBJ2-1, the full variable domain reads KAGVTQTPRYLIKTRGQQVTLSCSPISGHRSVSWYQQTPGQGLQFLFEYFSETQRNKGNFPGRFSGRQFSNSRSEMNVSTLELGDSALYLCASSSGTPPFNEQFFGPGTRLTVL.

The J gene is TRBJ1-2, the V gene TRBV12-3 or TRBV12-4; without DNA, the TCRdb call of TRBD1 cannot be checked. This CDR3 has 14 amino acids. This chain's CDR3 is CASSSRTGGHGYTF.

The chain combines TRBV20-1 with TRBJ2-7; TCRdb selects TRBD1, and the lack of DNA leaves this call unchecked. The CDR3 length is 17 residues. Germline loops: CDR1 DFQATT, CDR2 SNEGSKA (reference sequence). The CDR3 is CSARVQAGDREAYEQYF.

The V gene is TRBV11-2, the J gene TRBJ2-5; TCRdb proposes TRBD1, but this gene call is untestable without DNA. CDR3 length: 13 amino acids. Germline lookup yields CDR1 SGHAT and CDR2 FQNNGV. The CDR3 reads CASSRQGHTTQYF.

V usage is TRBV6-1 and J usage is TRBJ2-6. CDR1 is MNHNS and CDR2 is SASEGT in the germline V gene. CDR3 length: 15 residues. The CDR3 spells CASSIPSSGANVLTF.

The rearrangement links TRBV5-1 to TRBJ2-5. Germline-derived CDR1 and CDR2 are SGHRS and YFSETQ. This CDR3 comprises 14 residues. CDR3 amino acids: CASSLVGRQETQYF.

The V gene is TRBV4-1, the J gene TRBJ2-7; with no DNA, the TCRdb D assignment of TRBD2 cannot be verified. This CDR3 contains 16 residues. Germline V gene sequence: CDR1 MGHRA, CDR2 YSYEKL. The CDR3 sequence is CASSQGPSNNAYEQYF.

The gene calls are TRBV5-1 and TRBJ2-7; TCRdb's assignment of TRBD2 cannot be checked, as there is no DNA. Per the germline V gene, CDR1 is SGHRS and CDR2 is YFSETQ. The length of the CDR3 is 21 residues. CDR3 sequence reads: CASSFSFRAGGPAAMPYEQYF.

This sequence joins TRBV5-1 and TRBJ2-1; absent DNA, TCRdb's TRBD1 call cannot be checked. This CDR3 has 12 amino acids. In germline, CDR1 is SGHRS, CDR2 YFSETQ. The CDR3 loop is CASSQGGEEQFF.

V and J are TRBV20-1 and TRBJ1-1. The germline V gene has CDR1 DFQATT and CDR2 SNEGSKA (reference sequence). The CDR3 contains 15 residues. The CDR3 protein is CSARGSGPFNAEAFF.

V gene TRBV20-1 combines with J gene TRBJ2-4. Per the germline V gene, CDR1 is DFQATT and CDR2 is SNEGSKA (reference sequence). CDR3 length: 15 residues. The chain's CDR3 is CSARLTEAAQNIQYF.

The chain carries TRBV12-3 or TRBV12-4 and TRBJ1-4; there is no DNA to check the TCRdb D call of TRBD1. This CDR3 has 14 amino acids. The CDR3 here is CASGSPPGAEKLFF.

The genes are TRBV12-3 or TRBV12-4 and TRBJ2-3; TCRdb's assignment of TRBD2 cannot be checked, as there is no DNA. The CDR3 runs 17 residues. CDR3: CASSLPLAGGPTDTQYF.

This rearrangement joins TRBV3-1 to TRBJ1-4. The CDR3 extends over 20 amino acids. Germline assignment: CDR1 LGHDT and CDR2 YNNKEL (reference sequence). CDR3 sequence reads: CASSYYQGQRTADYNEKLFF.